This T cell receptor (beta chain) was recovered during a study of cytomegalovirus exposure and HLA in healthy donors (dated by TCRdb to about 2017). Regarding the research as a whole: In an earlier analysis of approximately 500 of the donors, approximately 260 Gb of sequence data and just under 120 million unique TCR beta sequences from some 170 million T cells were reported. Approximately 310 gigabases of sequencing data and roughly 90 million unique TCR sequences were included in an early release covering about 620 HLA-typed donors. Among the roughly 400 genotyped donors, more than 70% belonged to the genetic ancestry cluster associated with self-reported Caucasian donors. The study aimed to test whether cataloging public T cell receptors could reveal signatures of past pathogen exposure. The T cell repertoires of some 670 subjects were profiled by immunosequencing and related to cytomegalovirus serostatus. Along with the approximately 600-subject first cohort, a separate validation cohort of approximately 110 different subjects was used. To predict cytomegalovirus infection status, the study combined high-throughput TCR immunosequencing, statistical association of individual TCRs with disease status, and machine learning. In a later analysis, previously published TCR beta repertoires from several hundred donors were re-analyzed and high-resolution HLA genotyping was added so that TCR occurrence patterns could be studied. Rather than using new phenotypic data, the later analysis identified candidate immune exposures from TCR beta sequences and from how often those sequences occurred across donors. An earlier analysis of around 580 of the donors used high-throughput TCR beta sequencing to judge whether each TCR beta V gene segment behaved as functional or pseudogenic. Donor age, sex, ethnicity and CMV serostatus were compiled alongside the repertoire data. In a later genetic analysis, genome-wide SNP genotypes for about 55% of the roughly 700 donors were used, and that subset was treated as a discovery cohort. All discovery cohort repertoires had been generated using a single sequencing platform. HLA typing included class I and class II loci at four-digit resolution. The number of typed donors differed by locus: about 629-630 for A, B, C, DRB1 and DQB1; some 500 for DQA1; 606 for DPA1; and around 450 for DPB1. Several DR-DQ haplotypes were treated as single units for association and clustering because of strong linkage in the cohort. Among 398 genotyped donors of the cohort, an average of 235,054 unique TCR beta nucleotide sequences were sequenced per donor, roughly a sixth of them non-productive. General conclusions and limits of the study: A later analysis found that HLA-associated TCR beta chains were more clonally expanded and had lower generation probabilities than equally common non-associated chains. The authors suggested that the approach could potentially be generalized to other disease states and immunological phenotypes. Some IMGT-functional V segments, including TRBV6-2 and TRBV6-3, could not be told apart with the 87-base-pair reads, so those segments were excluded. The study listed 150 to 200 TCR beta chains as associated with cytomegalovirus. Only TCR beta chains were sequenced in this cohort, and the absence of alpha or paired-chain data limited detectable features. The sequencing pipeline was judged likely to have produced a cluster of highly shared sequence variants as a technical artifact. A later analysis associated 15,000 to 20,000 TCR beta sequences with specific HLA alleles at a false discovery rate of 0.05. Because counts were too low, about 17 rarely observed V segments, including chromosome 9 orphons, were excluded from the earlier analysis of 587 of the donors. Because HLA typing was missing for some donors at each locus, association tests included only the typed subset. A further reported finding was that TCR beta sequences accurately predicted the HLA-A and HLA-B alleles for most subjects in the first cohort. While some public TCRs were present in many individuals, most TCR sequences turned up only very rarely across donors. In vitro tests confirmed that a few of the cytomegalovirus-associated TCR beta chains recognize cytomegalovirus antigens. The classifier was reported to diagnose cytomegalovirus status with high specificity and sensitivity in both the original cohort and the validation cohort. In a later analysis, several top co-occurrence clusters were reported to appear linked to parvovirus B19, influenza, CMV and Epstein-Barr virus. In a later analysis, the rate of TCR association differed among HLA loci, with DRB1 alleles having the most associated TCRs and HLA-C alleles having the fewest. A later genetic analysis reported fewer N-insertions in productive TCRs among donors in an Asian-associated ancestry cluster than the 666-donor mean. Broadly in line with IMGT annotations, most TCR beta V segments showed up in productive rearrangements about 87% or about 30% of the time in an earlier analysis of several hundred of the donors. For the cohort, immune exposure information was limited to CMV serostatus. In a later genetic analysis, a missense DCLRE1C variant was associated with V-gene and J-gene trimming of TCR beta chains, and the association was replicated in an independent cohort. Strong co-occurrence of HLA alleles, especially DR and DQ, made assigning TCR associations to individual alleles difficult. Linkage disequilibrium might explain the correlated functional status among segregating V segments, but an unknown experimental factor could not be ruled out. Most CMV-associated TCR beta chains appeared to be HLA-restricted in a later analysis, and the HLA associations seemed to be driven largely by CMV exposure. Sequencing depth was assumed to be roughly uniform across donors in the presence/absence analyses, though that assumption may not hold.

This clone was found once. No cognate antigen has been identified for it. Within one base of it there is no much larger clone, and no base qualities were kept. The V and J ends are trimmed by 3 bases and 7 bases, leaving 6 bases between them. Taken from the germline V gene (reference sequence), the CDR1 and CDR2 loops are SEHNR and FQNEAQ. The CDR3, cysteine through phenylalanine, is 12 amino acids long. Only the CDR3 region is kept as DNA, spanning 36 bases read in frame from base 1. Library creation used the immunoSEQ multiplex PCR assay. The multiplex PCR relied on a mix of 60 forward primers for TCR Vbeta segments and 13 reverse primers for TCR Jbeta segments. A multiplex PCR assay on genomic DNA amplified the CDR3 region of rearranged TCR beta genes. The Illumina HiSeq System was used to sequence the amplified TCR beta libraries as 87-base-pair reads. The authors' analysis ran thus. In a later analysis, around 80 million unique TCR beta chains were counted across the 500 to 850 repertoires, and roughly 9.9 million of these chains were shared by at least two donors. Raw reads were error-corrected and collapsed into unique sequences by a nearest-neighbor algorithm in which closely related sequences were merged to remove PCR and sequencing errors. To assign V, D and J gene segments, CDR3 sequences were aligned to IMGT reference sequences. Each retained sequence needed at least a six-nucleotide match to both a V gene segment and a J gene segment. A rearrangement counted as productive if the CDR3 had no stop codons and remained in frame with V and J, and every other rearrangement counted as non-productive. CDR3 was defined according to IMGT convention as the region running from the second conserved V-encoded cysteine to the conserved J-encoded phenylalanine. The earlier analysis of roughly 590 of the donors excluded any sequence lacking an unambiguous match to a single V gene segment. In an earlier analysis of roughly 600 of the donors, a V segment was called functional when productive rearrangements were above 56.7%, and segregating when the standard deviation between donors exceeded 5%. A statistical classification framework was developed to diagnose cytomegalovirus status using the catalog of TCR beta chain sequences. A later analysis assigned V and J genes by comparing TCR nucleotide sequences with IMGT/GENE-DB human TR gene sequences. In a later analysis, CDR3 sequences and most-parsimonious VDJ recombination scenarios were assigned using the TCRdist pipeline. A later analysis defined each TCR beta chain by its CDR3 amino acid sequence plus V-gene family, and excluded reads lacking a unique V-gene family. In a later analysis, 550 to 650 highly shared, low-generation-probability nucleotide sequences were removed to address suspected cross-contamination and a sequencing artifact. In a later analysis, a clonal expansion index for each public chain was calculated from normalized within-repertoire ranks of inferred template counts. In a later analysis, generation probabilities were computed with a VDJ recombination model fitted to out-of-frame rearrangements, and the resulting probabilities were checked against IGoR. Hypergeometric tests were used in a later analysis to score TCR-TCR, TCR-HLA and TCR-CMV co-occurrence, with a repertoire-size bias correction applied to the TCR pairs. False discovery rates were estimated in a later analysis by permuting HLA or CMV assignments 20 times. In a later analysis, co-occurring TCRs were grouped with DBSCAN, and TCRdist sequence similarity was added when clustering was performed within HLA-allele-positive subsets. For co-occurrence clustering, repertoires with fewer than 30,000 or more than 120,000 public chains were excluded, along with five repertoires with anomalous nucleotide sharing. TCRdb took over this immuneACCESS table, retaining in-frame rearrangements with V and J assigned. Such tables are incomplete; in checked studies, under half of the missing clones stem from an unresolved V gene, and the remainder is unexplained. V and J calls plus clone size are reproduced from that table; the DNA served to infer D and trimming. This sample comprises under 200,000 clones, approximately 81% of them detected only once. The ten largest make up around 4% of the sample.

The cohort consisted of 666 healthy bone marrow donors. All cohort members were sampled while nominally healthy, although unrecorded immune exposures were likely present. The donor was CMV seronegative and belonged to the group of more than 300 seronegative cohort members. A peripheral blood sample was provided by each donor, and peripheral blood mononuclear cells were used for TCR beta sequencing. The Qiagen DNeasy Blood Extraction Kit was used to extract genomic DNA from the blood cell samples. Sample: PBMCs. This TCR was recovered from a man aged 50-60 years in good health and CMV-seronegative. The receptor chain draws on TRBV7-9 and TRBJ1-4, with the D gene not clear enough to name. The sequence in DNA is TGTGCCAGCAGCTTCATCAGTGAAAAACTGTTTTTT. Translated, this is CASSFISEKLFF. Outside the CDR3, residues come from the reference TRBV7-9 and TRBJ1-4 proteins, so the full variable domain is: DTGVSQNPRHKITKRGQNVTFRCDPISEHNRLYWYRQTLGQGPEFLTYFQNEAQLEKSRLLSDRFSAERPKGSFSTLEIQRTEQGDSAMYLCASSFISEKLFFGSGTQLSVL.